The next 21 T cell receptor beta chains were all read from a single sample in a study of cytomegalovirus exposure and HLA in healthy donors. The repertoire was sequenced with immunoSEQ multiplex PCR; TCRdb's copy has only in-frame clones and lacks some. The sample contains fewer than 150,000 clones, 70% to 90% of which appear only once. Sequenced: PBMCs. All receptors derive from a man aged 18 to 29 in good health and CMV-seropositive.

The chain uses TRBV27 and TRBJ2-2; unclear D gene. Germline V gene data show CDR1 as MNHEY and CDR2 as SMNVEV (reference sequence). This CDR3 has 13 amino acids. Trimming shortened V by 6 bases and J by 6 bases, and 11 bases separated the two germline ends. CDR3 DNA: TGTGCCAGCAGCCCCTTCACTCCCGGGGAGCTGTTTTTT. Translation gives CASSPFTPGELFF.

V is TRBV2 and J is TRBJ2-2, with a possible D match to TRBD2 (6 bases). The CDR3 spans 13 residues. Trimming left V 7 bases short and J 2 bases short, with 8 bases between. Per the germline V gene, CDR1 is SNHLY and CDR2 is FYNNEI. CDR3 in amino acids: CASTGRNTGELFF. The CDR3 bases are TGTGCCAGCACCGGGAGAAACACCGGGGAGCTGTTTTTT.

There are a few counts of this clone. This chain uses TRBV6-5 with TRBJ2-7; 11 bases fit TRBD1. V lost 5 bases and J lost 2; bases outside the gene matches: 5. Germline V gives CDR1 MNHEY, CDR2 SVGAGI. The CDR3 has 15 amino acids. CDR3 coding DNA: TGTGCCAGCAGTCCCTGGACAGGGGGCGCCTACGAGCAGTACTTC. This sequence encodes CASSPWTGGAYEQYF.

The rearrangement joins TRBV11-2 to TRBJ1-1; possible D gene TRBD1, 5 bases. This CDR3 is built from 14 residues. Germline lookup yields CDR1 SGHAT and CDR2 FQNNGV. V lost 1 base and J 1 base, leaving 7 bases between the germline ends. In DNA form, the CDR3 reads TGTGCCAGCAGCTTAGCCGGGGGGAACACTGAAGCTTTCTTT. Translating gives CASSLAGGNTEAFF. The whole variable domain, filled in from reference TRBV11-2 and TRBJ1-1, reads EAGVAQSPRYKIIEKRQSVAFWCNPISGHATLYWYQQILGQGPKLLIQFQNNGVVDDSQLPKDRFSAERLKGVDSTLKIQPAKLEDSAVYLCASSLAGGNTEAFFGQGTRLTVV.

The rearrangement links TRBV6-4 to TRBJ2-1, with D maybe TRBD1 (5 bases). CDR1 is MRHNA and CDR2 is SNTAGT in the germline V gene. CDR3 size: 15 residues. The germline V and J ends were trimmed by 3 bases and 4 bases, with 13 bases remaining between them. CDR3 residues: CASSEEGQGYNEQFF. The CDR3 coding sequence is TGTGCCAGCAGTGAAGAAGGGCAGGGTTACAATGAGCAGTTCTTC.

This chain joins TRBV6-1 and TRBJ1-3, with 7 positions matching TRBD1. This CDR3 contains 17 residues. The V gene's germline CDR1 is MNHNS and CDR2 SASEGT. Unmatched junction bases numbered 9, after V lost 4 bases and J lost 0 bases. CDR3 nucleotides: TGTGCCAGCAGTGTAATGGGACAGATACGCTCTGGAAACACCATATATTTT. It is translated as CASSVMGQIRSGNTIYF.

This chain connects TRBV7-9 to TRBJ1-5; possibly TRBD1 for D (5 bases). Trimming removed 1 base from V and 7 bases from J, with 17 bases in between. The CDR3 contains 16 residues. Germline values: CDR1 SEHNR, CDR2 FQNEAQ (reference sequence). The DNA of the CDR3 is TGTGCCAGCAGCTTAGGTAGGGGAAGTTTAGAGCAGCCCCAGCATTTT. Translation gives CASSLGRGSLEQPQHF.

The rearrangement links TRBV7-2 to TRBJ2-1, with a weak D call TRBD2 (6 bases). The V and J ends lost 4 bases and 3 bases respectively, with 13 bases between them. The germline CDR1 and CDR2 sequences are SGHTA and FQGNSA. This CDR3 spans 15 amino acids. The CDR3 is CASSSKSGVYNEQFF. CDR3 sequence (DNA): TGTGCCAGCAGCTCCAAATCGGGAGTCTACAATGAGCAGTTCTTC.

The rearrangement joins TRBV5-4 to TRBJ1-1; D call uncertain. From germline, CDR1 is SGHNT and CDR2 YYREEE (reference sequence). With 7 bases removed from V and 1 base from J, the gap between germline ends came to 17 bases. This CDR3 contains 15 residues. In nucleotides, the CDR3 is TGTGCCAGCTGGGAGGGTTCTGTGAGGAACACTGAAGCTTTCTTT. It translates to CASWEGSVRNTEAFF.

This clone has only one observation. The rearrangement uses TRBV28 and TRBJ1-1; D is unresolved. Germline values: CDR1 MDHEN, CDR2 SYDVKM. Trimming took 3 bases from V and 6 from J, leaving 8 bases between them. This CDR3 region has 12 residues. CDR3 in DNA: TGTGCCAGCAGTTTTATGGGCCCTGAAGCTTTCTTT. Translation: CASSFMGPEAFF.

The chain links TRBV5-1 to TRBJ2-1, with 8 bases lining up with TRBD1. The germline gives CDR1 SGHRS, CDR2 YFSETQ. The trim removed 5 bases at V and 4 bases at J, leaving 8 bases unmatched. CDR3 length: 15 residues. CDR3 bases: TGCGCCAGCAGTTATGGACAGGGAAGGTACAATGAGCAGTTCTTC. This gives the protein CASSYGQGRYNEQFF. Full variable domain (remainder filled in from reference TRBV5-1 and TRBJ2-1): KAGVTQTPRYLIKTRGQQVTLSCSPISGHRSVSWYQQTPGQGLQFLFEYFSETQRNKGNFPGRFSGRQFSNSRSEMNVSTLELGDSALYLCASSYGQGRYNEQFFGPGTRLTVL.

This clone has just a few counts. The chain uses TRBV6-1 and TRBJ1-6; 8 bases are a match to TRBD1. Germline-derived CDR1 and CDR2 are MNHNS and SASEGT. J lost 7 bases, V lost 7 bases, and 6 bases had no gene match. CDR3 size: 14 residues. CDR3 protein: CASTDRALNSPLHF. The CDR3, as DNA: TGTGCCAGCACGGACAGGGCCCTAAATTCACCCCTCCACTTT.

The gene calls are TRBV10-3 and TRBJ2-1; the match to TRBD2 covers 7 bases. This CDR3 has 15 residues. Germline values: CDR1 ENHRY, CDR2 SYGVKD. The V segment lost 7 bases and the J segment 0 bases; nucleotides outside the gene matches: 6. In DNA form, the CDR3 reads TGTGCCATCACACCTTCTAGCGGCTCCTACAATGAGCAGTTCTTC. As protein: CAITPSSGSYNEQFF.

The V call is TRBV20-1, the J call TRBJ1-1, with 8 bases matching TRBD1. Germline V gene sequence: CDR1 DFQATT, CDR2 SNEGSKA (reference sequence). CDR3 length: 11 residues. J gave up 10 bases and V 3 bases, and 4 bases lay outside the gene matches. In DNA form, the CDR3 reads TGCAGTGCTAGTATGACAGGGGTAGCTTTCTTT. This translates into CSASMTGVAFF.

The chain is built from TRBV29-1 and TRBJ2-1; maybe TRBD2 (5 bases). Trimming left V 3 bases short and J 9 bases short, with 18 bases between. Germline lookup yields CDR1 SQVTM and CDR2 ANQGSEA. The CDR3 is made up of 14 amino acids. CDR3 sequence reads: CSVDGGSDLGEQFF. As DNA, the CDR3 is TGCAGCGTTGACGGCGGGTCAGACTTGGGTGAGCAGTTCTTC.

V and J are TRBV28 and TRBJ1-1; D gene unclear. Per germline, CDR1 MDHEN and CDR2 SYDVKM. The CDR3 runs 13 residues. V gave up 6 bases and J gave up 3 bases, with 11 bases separating them. The CDR3 loop is CASRQHVDTEAFF. As DNA, the CDR3 is TGTGCCAGCAGGCAACACGTTGACACTGAAGCTTTCTTT.

This chain links TRBV28 with TRBJ1-2; D call uncertain. Germline V CDR1 and CDR2: MDHEN, SYDVKM. This CDR3 has 15 residues. The V and J ends lost 6 bases and 3 bases respectively, with 17 bases between them. CDR3 nucleotide sequence: TGTGCCAGCAGCCTTAACCAGGCCACAGACTATGGCTACACCTTC. This sequence encodes CASSLNQATDYGYTF.

The rearrangement links TRBV18 to TRBJ1-1; D is possibly TRBD1 (5 bases). The CDR3 has 15 residues. Germline V lookup: CDR1 KGHSH, CDR2 LQKENI. V dropped 3 bases and J dropped 8 bases, with 19 bases sitting between them. The CDR3 sequence: CASSPFGTHRGEAFF. The CDR3 DNA sequence: TGTGCCAGCTCACCCTTCGGTACCCATCGGGGGGAAGCTTTCTTT.

The chain employs TRBV18 and TRBJ1-2; D perhaps matches TRBD1 (6 bases). Germline V gene sequence: CDR1 KGHSH, CDR2 LQKENI. V lost 3 bases and J 3 bases, leaving 17 bases between the germline ends. The CDR3 has 16 residues. This CDR3 is CASSPYLRTGYYGYTF. CDR3 nucleotides: TGTGCCAGCTCACCTTACCTCCGTACAGGGTACTATGGCTACACCTTC.

The genes are TRBV4-1 and TRBJ1-2, with TRBD1 as a possible D gene (6 bases). CDR3 length: 17 amino acids. From germline, CDR1 is MGHRA and CDR2 YSYEKL. The V gene lost 4 bases and the J gene lost 4 bases, with 22 bases spanning the gap. CDR3 sequence reads: CASSPWGGPGALYGYTF. DNA for the CDR3: TGCGCCAGCAGCCCCTGGGGGGGCCCTGGGGCACTCTATGGCTACACCTTC.

The table lists this clone with a few counts. This chain uses TRBV30 with TRBJ1-2; D ambiguous. The V end was cut by 1 base, the J end by 7 bases, with 10 bases between. The CDR3 consists of 12 residues. Germline V gene data show CDR1 as GTSNPN and CDR2 as SVGIG (reference sequence). Here the CDR3 DNA reads TGTGCCTGGAGTGGAGGGCTTCGTGGCTACACCTTC. Its protein is CAWSGGLRGYTF.